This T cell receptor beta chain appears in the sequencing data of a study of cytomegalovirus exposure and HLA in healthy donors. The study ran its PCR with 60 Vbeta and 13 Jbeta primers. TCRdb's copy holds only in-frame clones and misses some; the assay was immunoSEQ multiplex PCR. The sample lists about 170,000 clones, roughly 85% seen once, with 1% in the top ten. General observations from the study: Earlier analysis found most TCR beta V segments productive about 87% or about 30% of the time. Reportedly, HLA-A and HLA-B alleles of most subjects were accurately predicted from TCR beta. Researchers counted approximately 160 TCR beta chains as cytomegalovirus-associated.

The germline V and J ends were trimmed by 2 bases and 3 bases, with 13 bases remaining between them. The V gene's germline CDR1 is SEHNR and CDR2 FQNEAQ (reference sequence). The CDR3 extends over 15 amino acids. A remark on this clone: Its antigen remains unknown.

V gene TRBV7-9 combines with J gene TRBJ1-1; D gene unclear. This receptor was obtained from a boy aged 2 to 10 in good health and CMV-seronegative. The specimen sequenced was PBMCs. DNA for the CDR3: TGTGCCAGCAGCTTATTGTCCTGGCCAGACACTGAAGCTTTCTTT. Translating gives CASSLLSWPDTEAFF.